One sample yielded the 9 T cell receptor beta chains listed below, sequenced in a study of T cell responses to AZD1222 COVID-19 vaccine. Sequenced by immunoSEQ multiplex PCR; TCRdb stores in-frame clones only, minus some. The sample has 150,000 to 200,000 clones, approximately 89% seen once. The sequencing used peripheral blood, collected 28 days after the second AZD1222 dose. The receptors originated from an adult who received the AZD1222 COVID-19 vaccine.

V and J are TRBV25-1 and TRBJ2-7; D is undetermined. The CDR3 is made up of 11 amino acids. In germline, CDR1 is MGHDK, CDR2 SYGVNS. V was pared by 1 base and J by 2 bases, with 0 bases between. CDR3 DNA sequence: TGTGCCAGCAGTGAATCCTACGAGCAGTACTTC. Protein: CASSESYEQYF.

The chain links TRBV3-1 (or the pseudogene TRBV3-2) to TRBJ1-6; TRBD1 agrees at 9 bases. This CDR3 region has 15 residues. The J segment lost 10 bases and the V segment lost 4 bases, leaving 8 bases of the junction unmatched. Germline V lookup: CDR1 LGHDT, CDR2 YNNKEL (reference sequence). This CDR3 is CASSPRDRVNSPLHF. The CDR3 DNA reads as TGTGCCAGCAGCCCCCGGGACAGGGTCAACTCACCCCTCCACTTT.

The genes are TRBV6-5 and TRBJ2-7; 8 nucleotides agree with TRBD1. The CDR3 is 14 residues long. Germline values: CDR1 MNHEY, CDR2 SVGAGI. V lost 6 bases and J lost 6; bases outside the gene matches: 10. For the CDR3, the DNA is TGTGCCAGCAGCCTCGTCAGGGGGCAGGGCGAGCAGTACTTC. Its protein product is CASSLVRGQGEQYF.

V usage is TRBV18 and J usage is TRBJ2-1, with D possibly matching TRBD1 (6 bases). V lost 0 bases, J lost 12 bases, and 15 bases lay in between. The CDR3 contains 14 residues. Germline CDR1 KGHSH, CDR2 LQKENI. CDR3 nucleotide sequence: TGTGCCAGCTCACCACCTCTCACAGGGATTGGGCAGTTCTTC. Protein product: CASSPPLTGIGQFF.

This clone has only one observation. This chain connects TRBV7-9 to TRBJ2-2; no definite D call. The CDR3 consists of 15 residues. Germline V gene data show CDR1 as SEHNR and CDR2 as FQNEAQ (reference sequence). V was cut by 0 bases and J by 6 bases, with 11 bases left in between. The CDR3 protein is CASSLAPPGPGELFF. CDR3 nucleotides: TGTGCCAGCAGCTTAGCGCCACCTGGCCCCGGGGAGCTGTTTTTT.

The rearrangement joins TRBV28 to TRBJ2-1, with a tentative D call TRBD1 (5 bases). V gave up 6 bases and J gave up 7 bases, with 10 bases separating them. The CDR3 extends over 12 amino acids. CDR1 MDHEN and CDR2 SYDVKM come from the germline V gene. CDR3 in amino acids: CASSTDRNEQFF. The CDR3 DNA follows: TGTGCCAGCAGCACCGACAGAAATGAGCAGTTCTTC. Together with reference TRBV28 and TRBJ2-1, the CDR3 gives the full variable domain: DVKVTQSSRYLVKRTGEKVFLECVQDMDHENMFWYRQDPGLGLRLIYFSYDVKMKEKGDIPEGYSVSREKKERFSLILESASTNQTSMYLCASSTDRNEQFFGPGTRLTVL.

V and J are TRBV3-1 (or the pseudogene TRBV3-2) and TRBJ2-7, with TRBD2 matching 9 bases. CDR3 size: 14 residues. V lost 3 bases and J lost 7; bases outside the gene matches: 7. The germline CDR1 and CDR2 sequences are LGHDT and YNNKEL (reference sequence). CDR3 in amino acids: CASSHGREGVEQYF. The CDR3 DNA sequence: TGTGCCAGCAGCCATGGGCGGGAGGGGGTGGAGCAGTACTTC.

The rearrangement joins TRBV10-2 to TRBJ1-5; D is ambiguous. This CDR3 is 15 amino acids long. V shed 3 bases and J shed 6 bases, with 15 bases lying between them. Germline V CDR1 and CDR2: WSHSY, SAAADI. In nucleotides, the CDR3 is TGCGCCAGCAGTGATCAGGACTTTTTTGGTCAGCCCCAGCATTTT. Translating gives CASSDQDFFGQPQHF.

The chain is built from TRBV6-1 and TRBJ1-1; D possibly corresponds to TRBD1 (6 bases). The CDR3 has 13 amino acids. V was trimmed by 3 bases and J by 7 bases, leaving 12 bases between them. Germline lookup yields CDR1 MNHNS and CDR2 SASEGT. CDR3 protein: CASSDRGSGEAFF. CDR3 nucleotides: TGTGCCAGCAGTGATAGGGGGTCAGGTGAAGCTTTCTTT.